This T cell receptor (beta chain) was documented in a study of T cells in Graves' hyperthyroidism and ophthalmopathy. Whole-study results and caveats: Blood also held most thyroid clonotypes expanded beyond 0.001. By a 13 V-J model, ophthalmopathy was set apart from stable hyperthyroidism. Onset of ophthalmopathy came a median around 6.2 months after the model predicted it.

On this clonotype itself: Its cognate antigen is unknown.

Patients with uncontrolled infections, other autoimmune diseases, pregnancy or lactation were excluded. RNA transcripts were the template for amplifying TCR beta CDR3 regions. The HTBI primer set was used in a first-round RT-PCR of the TCR CDR3. MiXCR, applied by TCRdb to the multiplex PCR reads, yields one record per CDR3 protein. The table records around 600,000 distinct CDR3 sequences, 13% to 15% of them present only once. The CDR3 is 13 amino acids. Trimming shortened V by 1 base and J by 1 base, and 8 bases separated the two germline ends. Germline assignment: CDR1 DFQATT and CDR2 SNEGSKA (reference sequence).

The sample consisted of blood. V and J are TRBV20-1 and TRBJ2-7, with a weak D call TRBD2 (5 bases). The sequence was obtained from a woman aged 45-59 years with Graves' ophthalmopathy. DNA for the CDR3: TGCAGTGCTAGAGCTGGGAGATCCTACGAGCAGTACTTC. Its protein is CSARAGRSYEQYF.